This T cell receptor (beta chain) stems from a study of cytomegalovirus exposure and HLA in healthy donors (dated by TCRdb to about 2017). Study-wide context: An earlier analysis of about 560 of the donors reported roughly 300 Gb of sequence data and approximately 120 million unique TCR beta sequences obtained from roughly 170 million T cells. An early release covering around 630 HLA-typed donors comprised 250 to 350 gigabases of sequencing data and tens of millions of unique TCR sequences. The genetic ancestry cluster associated with self-reported Caucasian donors included 81% of the 300 to 450 genotyped donors. The study was designed to test whether signatures of past pathogen exposure could be identified by cataloging public T cell receptors. The T cell repertoires of 670 or so subjects were profiled by immunosequencing and related to cytomegalovirus serostatus. Along with the approximately 670-subject first cohort, a separate validation cohort of over 90 different subjects was used. The study combined high-throughput TCR immunosequencing, statistical association of individual TCRs with disease status, and machine learning to predict cytomegalovirus infection status. To study patterns of TCR occurrence, a later analysis re-analyzed previously published TCR beta repertoires from more than 550 donors and added high-resolution HLA genotyping. Rather than using new phenotypic data, the later analysis identified candidate immune exposures from TCR beta sequences and from how often those sequences occurred across donors. An earlier analysis of approximately 580 of the donors used high-throughput TCR beta sequencing to judge whether each TCR beta V gene segment behaved as functional or pseudogenic. Donor age, sex, ethnicity and CMV serostatus were compiled alongside the repertoire data. A later genetic analysis used genome-wide SNP genotypes for about 60% of the roughly 670 donors, treating that subset as a discovery cohort. All discovery cohort repertoires had been generated on a single sequencing platform. HLA typing covered class I and class II loci at four-digit resolution. The number of donors typed differed by locus, with roughly 629-640 for A, B, C, DRB1 and DQB1, around 500 for DQA1, 606 for DPA1, and 400 to 490 for DPB1. Several DR-DQ haplotypes were handled as single units for association and clustering because linkage in the cohort was strong. Across 300 to 400 genotyped donors of the cohort, an average of about 240,000 unique TCR beta nucleotide sequences per donor were sequenced, and roughly 20% of those sequences were non-productive. What the research found in general, with its limitations: In a later analysis, several top co-occurrence clusters were reported to appear linked to parvovirus B19, influenza, CMV and Epstein-Barr virus. At a false discovery rate of 0.05, a later analysis linked under 20,000 TCR beta sequences to specific HLA alleles. Compared with the approximately 600-donor mean, donors in an Asian-associated ancestry cluster had fewer N-insertions in productive TCRs, according to a later genetic analysis. It was suggested by the authors that the approach could potentially be generalized to other disease states and immunological phenotypes. In a later analysis, the rate of TCR association differed among HLA loci, with DRB1 alleles having the most associated TCRs and HLA-C alleles having the fewest. A later analysis found that HLA-associated TCR beta chains were more clonally expanded and had lower generation probabilities than equally common non-associated chains. Presence/absence analyses assumed roughly uniform sequencing depth across donors, an assumption that may not hold. The classifier was reported to diagnose cytomegalovirus status with high specificity and sensitivity in both the original cohort and the validation cohort. Correlated functional status among segregating V segments might reflect linkage disequilibrium, but an unknown experimental factor could not be ruled out. A group of highly shared sequence variants was considered likely to be a technical artifact of the sequencing pipeline. A further reported finding was that TCR beta sequences accurately predicted the HLA-A and HLA-B alleles for most subjects in the first cohort. Strong co-occurrence of HLA alleles, especially DR and DQ, made assigning TCR associations to individual alleles difficult. Some IMGT-functional V segments, including TRBV6-2 and TRBV6-3, could not be distinguished by the 87-base-pair reads and were therefore excluded. The study listed approximately 150 TCR beta chains as associated with cytomegalovirus. In an earlier analysis of around 600 of the donors, most TCR beta V segments were observed in productive rearrangements about 87% or about 30% of the time, broadly matching IMGT annotations. In vitro tests confirmed that three of the cytomegalovirus-associated TCR beta chains recognize cytomegalovirus antigens. Most CMV-associated TCR beta chains appeared to be HLA-restricted in a later analysis, and the HLA associations seemed to be driven largely by CMV exposure. Most TCR sequences were seen in very few donors, while some public TCRs were found in many individuals. CMV serostatus was the only immune exposure information available for the cohort. Because some donors lacked HLA typing at each locus, the association tests relied only on the typed subset. An association between a missense DCLRE1C variant and V-gene and J-gene trimming of TCR beta chains was found in a later genetic analysis and replicated in an independent cohort. Approximately 16 rarely observed V segments, including chromosome 9 orphons, were excluded from the earlier analysis of about 600 of the donors because counts were too low. Only TCR beta chains were sequenced in this cohort, and the absence of alpha or paired-chain data limited detectable features.

In total, about 650 healthy bone marrow donors made up the cohort. All cohort members were sampled while nominally healthy, although unrecorded immune exposures were likely present. The donor tested CMV seronegative and was one of the 352 seronegative cohort members. A peripheral blood sample was collected from each donor, and TCR beta sequencing was performed on peripheral blood mononuclear cells. Genomic DNA was extracted from the blood cell samples with the Qiagen DNeasy Blood Extraction Kit. Comment on this clone: The target of this receptor is not known. No base-level quality is on record; no much larger clone is a single base apart.

To prepare the library, the immunoSEQ multiplex PCR assay was applied. A mixture of 60 forward primers for TCR Vbeta segments and 13 reverse primers for TCR Jbeta segments was used in the multiplex PCR. The CDR3 region of rearranged TCR beta genes was amplified from genomic DNA by a multiplex PCR assay. On the Illumina HiSeq System, the amplified TCR beta libraries were sequenced as 87-base-pair reads. As for the authors' bioinformatics: A later analysis tallied tens of millions of unique TCR beta chains across the 700 or so repertoires, and approximately 12 million of those chains were shared by two or more donors. To remove PCR and sequencing errors, raw reads were error-corrected and collapsed into unique sequences using a nearest-neighbor algorithm that merged closely related sequences. CDR3 sequences were aligned to IMGT reference sequences to assign V, D and J gene segments. Each retained sequence needed at least a six-nucleotide match to both a V gene segment and a J gene segment. A rearrangement was called productive if the CDR3 had no stop codons and remained in frame with V and J, and every other rearrangement was called non-productive. CDR3 was defined by IMGT convention, running from the second conserved V-encoded cysteine to the conserved J-encoded phenylalanine. In an earlier analysis of more than 550 of the donors, sequences lacking an unambiguous match to a single V gene segment were excluded. An earlier analysis of 500 to 600 of the donors classified V segments as functional when productive rearrangements were above 56.7% and as segregating when the standard deviation between donors was above 5%. A statistical classification framework was built to diagnose cytomegalovirus status from the catalog of TCR beta chain sequences. A later analysis assigned V and J genes by comparing TCR nucleotide sequences with IMGT/GENE-DB human TR gene sequences. In a later analysis, CDR3 sequences and most-parsimonious VDJ recombination scenarios were assigned using the TCRdist pipeline. In a later analysis, every TCR beta chain was defined by the combination of its CDR3 amino acid sequence and its V-gene family, and reads without a unique V-gene family were dropped. In a later analysis, a few hundred highly shared, low-generation-probability nucleotide sequences were removed to address suspected cross-contamination and a sequencing artifact. A later analysis calculated a clonal expansion index for each public chain from normalized within-repertoire ranks of inferred template counts. A later analysis computed generation probabilities with a VDJ recombination model fitted to out-of-frame rearrangements, and checked the results against IGoR. In a later analysis, hypergeometric tests were used to score TCR-TCR, TCR-HLA and TCR-CMV co-occurrence, with a repertoire-size bias correction applied to TCR pairs. False discovery rates were estimated in a later analysis by permuting HLA or CMV assignments 20 times. In a later analysis, co-occurring TCRs were grouped with DBSCAN, and TCRdist sequence similarity was added when clustering was performed within HLA-allele-positive subsets. Repertoires with fewer than 30,000 or more than 120,000 public chains, plus five repertoires with anomalous nucleotide sharing, were excluded from co-occurrence clustering. TCRdb took over this immuneACCESS table, retaining in-frame rearrangements with V and J assigned. Such tables are incomplete; in checked studies, under half of the missing clones stem from an unresolved V gene, and the remainder is unexplained. V, J and clone size reflect that table, while D and trimming were determined from the DNA. Here the sample has 150,000 or so clones; roughly 79% occur a single time. Clones ranked in the top ten supply roughly 0.7% of the sample.

The CDR3 contains 14 residues, cysteine and phenylalanine counted. Just the 42-base CDR3 DNA is kept, in frame starting at base 1. Trimming accounts for 3 bases at V and 3 bases at J, while the number of junction bases matched to no gene is 8. The germline V gene (reference sequence) provides CDR1 GTSNPN and CDR2 SVGIG. This sequence was found in a male donor in good health and CMV-seronegative. Sequencing input: PBMCs. This sequence uses TRBV30 and TRBJ2-7, with TRBD1 identical over 7 junction bases. Here the CDR3 is given as CAWSGDSDRYEQYF. The DNA reads as follows: TGTGCCTGGAGCGGGGACAGTGATCGCTACGAGCAGTACTTC. The CDR3, completed at both ends by the reference TRBV30 and TRBJ2-7 genes, gives the full variable domain SQTIHQWPATLVQPVGSPLSLECTVEGTSNPNLYWYRQAAGRGLQLLFYSVGIGQISSEVPQNLSASRPQDRQFILSSKKLLLSDSGFYLCAWSGDSDRYEQYFGPGTRLTVT.